Listed below are T cell receptor beta chains from one sample, sequenced in a study of shared clonotypes between healthy human individuals. Some clones are missing from TCRdb's copy, which holds only in-frame ones; the method was immunoSEQ multiplex PCR. This sample has some 2 million clones; roughly 95% occur once, and the top ten carry roughly 1.2%. The sample taken for sequencing was naive CD8+ T cells sorted from blood. Source of these receptors: a man between 18 and 29 years old in good health. Each CDR3 is given with its conserved first and last residue. Each record gives: V gene, D gene, J gene, clone size, CDR3 DNA, CDR3 protein. D genes are given only for firm matches. Only some rows state a clone size, as once, few, many or a class for expanded clones.

TRBV2	NA	TRBJ1-5	NA	TGTGCCAGCAGCGCGGAGCCCTATCAGCCCCAGCATTTT	CASSAEPYQPQHF
TRBV28	NA	TRBJ2-7	NA	TGTGCCAGCAGTCGGCCAGAATTCTCCTACGAGCAGTACTTC	CASSRPEFSYEQYF
TRBV30	TRBD1	TRBJ1-2	once	TGTGCCTGGCGGGACAGTCAAGGCTATGGCTACACCTTC	CAWRDSQGYGYTF
TRBV15	TRBD1	TRBJ1-1	few	TGTGCCACCAGCCCCTGGACAGGGGGCTTTCCCGAAGCTTTCTTT	CATSPWTGGFPEAFF
TRBV4-1	TRBD1	TRBJ2-7	NA	TGCGCCAGCAGGGGGACAGGGAATGGCTACGAGCAGTACTTC	CASRGTGNGYEQYF
TRBV28	NA	TRBJ2-5	NA	TGTGCCAGCAGCTCAGCTAGCGAATTAAGTAAAGAGACCCAGTACTTC	CASSSASELSKETQYF
TRBV29-1	TRBD2	TRBJ2-1	once	TGCAGCGTTGAGGACGGGAGGCAGGGCAATGAGCAGTTCTTC	CSVEDGRQGNEQFF
TRBV28	NA	TRBJ1-1	NA	TGTGCCAGCAGTCCGCCAGGGAACACTGAAGCTTTCTTT	CASSPPGNTEAFF
TRBV5-6	NA	TRBJ2-1	NA	TGTGCCAGCAGCGGCAATGAGCAGTTCTTC	CASSGNEQFF
TRBV7-9	NA	TRBJ2-3	NA	TGTGCCAGCAGCTTATCGGTGGGGGCAGATACGCAGTATTTT	CASSLSVGADTQYF
TRBV30	TRBD2	TRBJ2-3	once	TGTGCCTGGAGTATCGGGGAGGGAACAGATACGCAGTATTTT	CAWSIGEGTDTQYF
TRBV25-1	TRBD1	TRBJ1-1	NA	TGTGCCAGCAGGAAAATAACAGGGGACGGCACTGAAGCTTTCTTT	CASRKITGDGTEAFF
TRBV4-1	NA	TRBJ2-7	NA	TGCGCCAGCAGCCAAGATCAGAAGGTTACCTACGAGCAGTACTTC	CASSQDQKVTYEQYF
TRBV9	TRBD1	TRBJ1-3	NA	TGTGCCAGCAGCCCCACAGGGGAATCAGGAAACACCATATATTTT	CASSPTGESGNTIYF
TRBV28	NA	TRBJ1-2	NA	TGTGCCAGCAGTTCATACGATAACTATGGCTACACCTTC	CASSSYDNYGYTF
TRBV9	NA	TRBJ2-2	NA	TGTGCCAGCAGCGTAGGTTCCGGGGAGCTGTTTTTT	CASSVGSGELFF
TRBV7-2	NA	TRBJ2-7	NA	TGTGCCAGCAGCTTAGTCAGGATTTCCTACGAGCAGTACTTC	CASSLVRISYEQYF
TRBV7-2	TRBD1	TRBJ2-1	NA	TGTGCCAGCAGCTTGGGGACAGGGGGCCTCGGAAATGAGCAGTTCTTC	CASSLGTGGLGNEQFF
TRBV19	NA	TRBJ1-1	once	TGTGCCAGTAGTATCGCGGGGTTCGCCGTCATGGACACTGAAGCTTTCTTT	CASSIAGFAVMDTEAFF
TRBV5-1	TRBD1	TRBJ2-5	NA	TGCGCCAGCAGCGGGGGACAGGGGGCCGATGGAGAGACCCAGTACTTC	CASSGGQGADGETQYF